One TCR beta chain is described in this entry. This entry is derived from a study of cytomegalovirus exposure and HLA in healthy donors. Amplification used 60 Vbeta primers and 13 Jbeta primers. TCRdb keeps only in-frame clones here, not all; method: immunoSEQ multiplex PCR. The sample has around 100,000 clones. The receptor's source is a man between 35 and 55 years old in good health and CMV-seropositive. Sequenced input: PBMCs.

The CDR3 loop reads CASSISSGTGANVLTF. CDR3 in DNA: TGTGCCAGTAGTATTTCATCAGGGACTGGGGCCAACGTCCTGACTTTC. The rearrangement links TRBV19 to TRBJ2-6; D possibly corresponds to TRBD1 (5 bases). Germline CDR1 reads LNHDA; CDR2 reads SQIVND (reference sequence). This CDR3 spans 16 amino acids. Between the trimmed V and J ends, which lost 3 bases and 2 bases, there was a span of 11 bases.